This paragraph reports one T cell receptor beta chain. Antigen: not known. The entry originates in a study of T cell repertoires in cytomegalovirus infection. Overall study context: Peptides in the study included HLA-C-restricted and HLA-B-restricted CMV epitopes. Study observations and caveats: CMV-specific TCR beta clonotypes restricted by HLA-C were the ones dominating the ex vivo response.

MiXCR, run by TCRdb on the reads, gives a single entry per CDR3 protein. The table has about 340,000 distinct CDR3 sequences, around 29% seen once. Per the germline V gene, CDR1 is MNHEY and CDR2 is SVGAGI. The CDR3 covers 13 residues. V was shortened by 2 bases and J by 3 bases, with 7 bases between the two germline ends. The chain couples TRBV6-5 to TRBJ1-2, with unresolved D. The TCR originated in a human donor in good health (CMV status not recorded). Some clones in this sample may be carry-over from other donors' samples. The sample in question was cultured PBMCs, obtained from culture after CMV antigen stimulation. The CDR3 region is CASSYGPDYGYTF. The CDR3 DNA reads as TGTGCCAGCAGTTACGGGCCAGACTATGGCTACACCTTC.